This TCR beta chain was sequenced during a study of blood T cell repertoires in COVID-19. Study summary: Nucleic acid was either cDNA or gDNA, and it came from T cells, B-cell-depleted T cells, or PBMCs.

CDR3 length equals 13 residues. The germline CDR1 and CDR2 sequences are MNHEY and SMNVEV (reference sequence). V lost 7 bases to trimming and J lost 8 bases, with 14 bases between them. How the authors handled the data: How many nucleated cells were present was estimated from reference gene primer amplification. The repertoire was sequenced with immunoSEQ multiplex PCR; TCRdb's copy has only in-frame clones and lacks some. D and trimming were read from the DNA, whereas the V and J calls and clone size are those reported in that table. The repertoire has a few hundred thousand clones, roughly 86% of them found once; the top ten carry less than 2%. Clinical history reported by participants formed the basis on which cohorts were assigned.

The sequenced sample was PBMCs or T cells enriched from blood (not recorded which). The chain carries TRBV27 and TRBJ1-4, with a possible D match to TRBD1 (5 bases). This receptor was identified in a woman aged 55-75 years who had recovered from COVID-19. The CDR3 here is CASIYRREEKLFF. The DNA for the CDR3 is TGTGCCAGCATATACAGGAGGGAGGAAAAACTGTTTTTT. Together with reference TRBV27 and TRBJ1-4, the CDR3 gives the full variable domain: EAQVTQNPRYLITVTGKKLTVTCSQNMNHEYMSWYRQDPGLGLRQIYYSMNVEVTDKGDVPEGYKVSRKEKRNFPLILESPSPNQTSLYFCASIYRREEKLFFGSGTQLSVL.